This entry features one T cell receptor beta chain sequence. With 6 bases removed from V and 2 bases from J, the gap between germline ends came to 14 bases. The CDR3 runs 15 residues. Germline CDR1 and CDR2: LGHDT and YNNKEL (reference sequence). Original data processing: Amplification of reference gene primers was used by the study to estimate nucleated cell counts. TCRdb keeps only in-frame clones here, not all; method: immunoSEQ multiplex PCR. V and J calls and clone size come straight from that table; D and trimming were deduced from the DNA. Of 500,000 to 600,000 clones listed, 70% to 90% are singletons. These data originate in a study of blood T cell repertoires in COVID-19. Study-wide context: From T cells, B-cell-depleted T cells, or PBMCs came the material, which was cDNA or gDNA.

While infection was still active, Seattle patients were enrolled and then followed longitudinally. The chain carries TRBV3-1 (or the pseudogene TRBV3-2) and TRBJ1-5; tentative D call: TRBD1 (5 bases). The material sequenced was peripheral blood. This TCR came from a woman between 50 and 59 years old with COVID-19, enrolled during active disease. CDR3 nucleotide sequence: TGTGCCAGCAGTTCCAGCGGGACCGGCAATCAGCCCCAGCATTTT. Encoded protein: CASSSSGTGNQPQHF.